This TCR beta chain appears in the sequencing data of a study of cytomegalovirus exposure and HLA in healthy donors. General study points: The classifier, whose performance was assessed in both the original and validation cohorts, reportedly diagnosed cytomegalovirus status with high specificity and sensitivity. A later analysis reportedly found that, within productive TCRs, an Asian-associated ancestry cluster had fewer N-insertions than the mean observed across the approximately 600 donors. Researchers reported in a later analysis that common viral pathogens appeared linked to several top clusters.

The PCR ran on 60 Vbeta and 13 Jbeta primers. The repertoire was sequenced with immunoSEQ multiplex PCR; TCRdb's copy has only in-frame clones and lacks some. The table shows some 150,000 clones, with around 77% occurring only once. In regard to this clone: The antigen remains undetermined.

Sequenced material: PBMCs. This TCR derives from a woman under 40 in good health and CMV-seronegative.

In DNA form, the CDR3 reads TGCGCCAGCAGCCAACCTGACAGGGACTATGGCTACACCTTC. Protein product: CASSQPDRDYGYTF. The rearrangement uses TRBV4-1 and TRBJ1-2, with TRBD1 matching over 7 bases. Germline lookup yields CDR1 MGHRA and CDR2 YSYEKL. With V trimmed by 2 bases and J by 3 bases, 3 bases remained unmatched. The CDR3 contains 14 residues.